The 28 T cell receptor beta chains below were found in one sample sequenced in a study of blood T cells in healthy people across ages. A second about 7 to 11 cycle PCR used barcoded and J-beta primers. TCRdb re-analysed the 5' RACE reads in MiXCR, keeping a single row per CDR3 protein. The sample shows hundreds of thousands of distinct CDR3 sequences, less than 45% of them seen only once. Input material: blood. The receptors here all came from a man of 80 years or more in good health.

In regard to this clonotype: One junction end disagrees with the germline gene, perhaps due to a read error. The rearrangement uses TRBV9 and TRBJ1-1, with D unclear. CDR1 is SGDLS, CDR2 YYNGEE, per germline. The length of the CDR3 is 16 residues. The DNA for the CDR3 is TGTACCAGCAGCGAAAAACCCAGGACGGGGAACACTGAAGCTTTCTTT. It is translated as CTSSEKPRTGNTEAFF.

The J gene is TRBJ1-2, the V gene TRBV5-1, with 7 bases that match TRBD1. In germline, CDR1 is SGHRS, CDR2 YFSETQ. The CDR3 extends over 15 amino acids. J lost 0 bases, V lost 4 bases, and 6 bases had no gene match. CDR3 sequence (DNA): TGCGCCAGCAGCCTCAGGGGGGCAGCTAACTATGGCTACACCTTC. It specifies CASSLRGAANYGYTF.

The DNA for the CDR3 is TGTGCCAGCAGCTTAAAAAGGCTAAGGGAGCAGTTCTTC. Protein product: CASSLKRLREQFF. The gene calls are TRBV7-3 and TRBJ2-1; unclear D gene. V lost 1 base and J 10 bases, leaving 11 bases between the germline ends. The germline V gene encodes CDR1 SGHTA and CDR2 FQGTGA. The CDR3 loop spans 13 amino acids.

The chain is built from TRBV6-5 and TRBJ2-2, with 7 bases aligning to TRBD1. The CDR3 spans 16 residues. Germline CDR1 MNHEY, CDR2 SVGAGI. After removal of 2 bases from V and 0 bases from J, the junction contained 3 bases not matched to a gene. This CDR3 reads CASSYRDSSNTGELFF. For the CDR3, the DNA is TGTGCCAGCAGTTACAGGGACAGTTCGAACACCGGGGAGCTGTTTTTT.

V and J are TRBV9 and TRBJ2-5; 12 bases are shared with TRBD2. TRBJ2-7 matches the DNA end more closely, so the J call is doubtful. CDR3 length: 15 residues. Germline V lookup: CDR1 SGDLS, CDR2 YYNGEE. This CDR3 is CASSPGLAGQYEQYF. CDR3 nucleotide sequence: TGTGCCAGCAGCCCCGGACTAGCGGGACAGTACGAGCAGTACTTC.

At least ten counts were recorded for this clonotype. The rearrangement uses TRBV6-1 and TRBJ2-5, with D possibly being TRBD1 or TRBD2 (5 bases each). CDR1 and CDR2 (germline): MNHNS, SASEGT. The CDR3 extends over 11 amino acids. Trimming pared 8 bases from V and 2 bases from J, leaving 6 bases between. CDR3 in amino acids: CASEGQETQYF. The CDR3 DNA is TGTGCCAGCGAGGGGCAAGAGACCCAGTACTTC.

The chain has TRBV6-2 or TRBV6-3 and TRBJ2-2; unclear D gene. Between the trimmed V and J ends, which lost 2 bases and 3 bases, there was a span of 16 bases. Germline V gene data show CDR1 as MNHEY and CDR2 as SVGEGT. CDR3 length: 17 amino acids. CDR3 sequence: CASSYDNRNAYTGELFF. The CDR3 bases are TGTGCCAGCAGTTACGATAACAGAAACGCGTACACCGGGGAGCTGTTTTTT.

The rearrangement joins TRBV5-1 to TRBJ1-2; 10 bases agree with TRBD1. The germline CDR1 and CDR2 sequences are SGHRS and YFSETQ. The CDR3 has 13 residues. The J segment lost 8 bases and the V segment lost 4 bases, leaving 5 bases of the junction unmatched. CDR3 amino acids: CASSTGTGEGYTF. CDR3 in DNA: TGCGCCAGCAGCACCGGGACAGGGGAAGGCTACACCTTC.

This clonotype was seen a few times. The chain combines TRBV6-6 with TRBJ2-3; 7 bases are shared with TRBD1. The CDR3 is made up of 14 amino acids. CDR1 MNHNY and CDR2 SVGAGI come from the germline V gene (reference sequence). Trimming removed 8 bases from V and 3 bases from J; junction bases left unmatched: 8. This CDR3 reads CASQATGWTDTQYF. CDR3 in DNA: TGTGCCAGCCAAGCGACAGGGTGGACAGATACGCAGTATTTT.

This clonotype appeared many times. The chain joins TRBV4-3 to TRBJ2-3; maybe TRBD2 (6 bases). The CDR3 spans 16 residues. Trimming took 0 bases from V and 2 from J, leaving 12 bases between them. The germline CDR1 and CDR2 sequences are LGHNA and YSLEER. CDR3 amino acids: CASSQDASVDTDTQYF. In nucleotides, the CDR3 is TGCGCCAGCAGCCAAGATGCTAGCGTGGACACAGATACGCAGTATTTT.

The chain carries TRBV4-3 and TRBJ2-3; weak D call: TRBD2 (5 bases). In germline, CDR1 is LGHNA, CDR2 YSLEER. Trimming removed 3 bases from V and 2 bases from J, with 15 bases in between. CDR3 length: 16 amino acids. CDR3 residues: CASSQSGPADTDTQYF. The CDR3 DNA reads TGCGCCAGCAGCCAGTCAGGACCAGCGGACACAGATACGCAGTATTTT.

The CDR3 DNA reads TGCAGCGGGACGGACAGGGAGTCCACCTACGAGCAGTACTTC. This codes for CSGTDRESTYEQYF. The chain employs TRBV29-1 and TRBJ2-7; 8 bases map to TRBD1. The CDR3 totals 14 residues. From germline, CDR1 is SQVTM and CDR2 ANQGSEA. Trimming at V came to 7 bases and at J to 2 bases, leaving 10 bases not matched to a gene.

This clonotype turned up a few times. V and J are TRBV24-1 and TRBJ2-3; 11 bases align to TRBD2. Trimming cost V 4 bases and J 3 bases; bases outside gene matches: 17. This CDR3 is built from 20 residues. CDR1 and CDR2 from the germline V gene are KGHDR and SFDVKD. In DNA, the CDR3 is TGTGCCACCAGTGAGTCGATAGCGGGAGGGCCCTCGTTGACGACAGATACGCAGTATTTT. Translation gives CATSESIAGGPSLTTDTQYF.

This clonotype appeared a few times. The CDR3: CASSDRDRPHNSPLHF. CDR3 in DNA: TGTGCCAGCAGCGACCGGGACAGGCCCCATAATTCACCCCTCCACTTT. The J gene is TRBJ1-6, the V gene TRBV7-9; 8 bases agree with TRBD1. The CDR3 has 16 residues. Trimming removed 5 bases from V and 5 bases from J; junction bases left unmatched: 8. The germline V gene encodes CDR1 SEHNR and CDR2 FQNEAQ (reference sequence).

This clonotype was picked up a small number of times. V is TRBV7-3 and J is TRBJ1-5; no clear D. Trimming stripped 2 bases from V and 5 bases from J, with 7 bases between. This CDR3 contains 13 residues. Germline values: CDR1 SGHTA, CDR2 FQGTGA. CDR3 region: CASSLAPDQPQHF. The CDR3, as DNA: TGTGCCAGCAGCTTAGCTCCCGATCAGCCCCAGCATTTT.

In its sample, this clonotype was seen a few times. This chain's CDR3 is CASRDYRLAGGGNEQYF. CDR3 nucleotides: TGTGCCAGCAGAGACTACCGACTAGCGGGTGGGGGGAATGAGCAGTACTTC. The rearrangement joins TRBV6-1 to TRBJ2-7; 10 positions match TRBD2. CDR1 is MNHNS, CDR2 SASEGT, per germline. Losses at the gene ends were 6 bases for V and 7 bases for J; bases not matched to a gene: 18. This CDR3 spans 17 amino acids.

The rearrangement links TRBV6-6 to TRBJ2-2, with TRBD2 matching over 9 bases. Germline loops: CDR1 MNHNY, CDR2 SVGAGI (reference sequence). J gave up 5 bases and V 7 bases, and 5 bases lay outside the gene matches. The CDR3 contains 14 residues. The CDR3 DNA reads as TGTGCCAGCACGGGGCTAGCGGGGACCGGGGAGCTGTTTTTT. This gives the protein CASTGLAGTGELFF.

This rearrangement joins TRBV6-5 to TRBJ2-7; 10 nucleotides align to TRBD1. The germline CDR1 and CDR2 sequences are MNHEY and SVGAGI. Trimming at V came to 0 bases and at J to 3 bases, leaving 5 bases not matched to a gene. The CDR3 is made up of 16 amino acids. The CDR3 nucleotides are TGTGCCAGCAGTTACTCCAGGACAGGGGGGCGCTACGAGCAGTACTTC. The encoded protein is CASSYSRTGGRYEQYF.

This clonotype was seen a handful of times. V gene TRBV11-2 combines with J gene TRBJ2-7; D is possibly TRBD2 (5 bases). Trimming stripped 3 bases from V and 0 bases from J, with 15 bases between. CDR3 size: 16 residues. The germline V gene has CDR1 SGHAT and CDR2 FQNNGV. The CDR3 reads CASSLPSLDYSYEQYF. Written as DNA, the CDR3 is TGTGCCAGCAGCTTGCCATCCTTAGACTACTCCTACGAGCAGTACTTC. The variable domain in full, with the rest retrieved from reference TRBV11-2 and TRBJ2-7, is EAGVAQSPRYKIIEKRQSVAFWCNPISGHATLYWYQQILGQGPKLLIQFQNNGVVDDSQLPKDRFSAERLKGVDSTLKIQPAKLEDSAVYLCASSLPSLDYSYEQYFGPGTRLTVT.

V gene TRBV18 combines with J gene TRBJ2-7, with TRBD1 identical over 9 bases. CDR1 KGHSH and CDR2 LQKENI come from the germline V gene. V shed 6 bases, J shed 3 bases, and the junction held 12 bases outside the gene matches. The CDR3 has 16 residues. CDR3 in DNA: TGTGCCAGCTCGCAACCTGGACAGGGGAATGTCTACGAGCAGTACTTC. It specifies CASSQPGQGNVYEQYF.

The gene calls are TRBV7-6 and TRBJ2-1; possibly TRBD2 for D (5 bases). The CDR3 loop spans 16 amino acids. The germline V gene encodes CDR1 SGHVS and CDR2 FNYEAQ. Trimming took off 3 bases at V and 2 bases at J, with 14 bases between the two ends. CDR3 coding DNA: TGTGCCAGCAGCTTGCGGGTGGTAGGTCCCTACAATGAGCAGTTCTTC. Residues: CASSLRVVGPYNEQFF.

This clonotype was counted once. This rearrangement joins TRBV20-1 to TRBJ2-1; D possibly matches TRBD1 or TRBD2 (7 bases each). Germline lookup yields CDR1 DFQATT and CDR2 SNEGSKA (reference sequence). The CDR3 covers 16 residues. The CDR3 sequence is CSPEGAGADSYNEQFF. CDR3 in DNA: TGCAGCCCGGAGGGGGCGGGGGCGGACTCCTACAATGAGCAGTTCTTC.

The chain joins TRBV9 to TRBJ1-1, with TRBD1 matching 7 bases. Per germline, CDR1 SGDLS and CDR2 YYNGEE. The CDR3 has 12 residues. J gave up 11 bases and V 3 bases, and 7 bases lay outside the gene matches. The CDR3 loop reads CASSALDRDAFF. The CDR3 DNA follows: TGTGCCAGCAGCGCCCTCGACAGGGATGCTTTCTTT.

The chain joins TRBV20-1 to TRBJ2-5, with 10 bases identical to TRBD2. Trimming removed 0 bases from V and 1 base from J; junction bases left unmatched: 2. This CDR3 comprises 15 residues. Germline CDR1 and CDR2: DFQATT and SNEGSKA (reference sequence). The CDR3 sequence: CSARELAGVQETQYF. CDR3 DNA sequence: TGCAGTGCTAGAGAGCTAGCGGGAGTCCAAGAGACCCAGTACTTC.

There are a few counts of this clonotype. The chain couples TRBV7-9 to TRBJ2-1, with 9 bases lining up with TRBD1. The CDR3 is 18 amino acids. Germline CDR1 is SEHNR and CDR2 is FQNEAQ (reference sequence). V lost 4 bases, J lost 2 bases, and 12 bases stayed unmatched. CDR3 protein: CASSYPGTGRQAYNEQFF. As DNA, the CDR3 is TGTGCCAGCAGCTACCCCGGGACAGGGAGGCAGGCCTACAATGAGCAGTTCTTC.

The rearrangement links TRBV10-1 to TRBJ2-7; no reliable D call. V gave up 4 bases and J gave up 2 bases, with 9 bases separating them. The germline V gene encodes CDR1 WNHNN and CDR2 SYGVQD (reference sequence). CDR3 size: 13 residues. The CDR3 DNA sequence: TGCGCCAGCAGTGTAGACCCGACCTACGAGCAGTACTTC. Translated, it gives CASSVDPTYEQYF.

This clonotype was recorded many times. The chain has TRBV4-2 and TRBJ2-7; D is ambiguous. The V end was cut by 3 bases, the J end by 2 bases, with 17 bases between. CDR1 and CDR2 from the germline V gene are LGHNA and YNFKEQ. The CDR3 loop spans 16 amino acids. CDR3 DNA sequence: TGTGCCAGCAGCCATTATCCGGAAGAGGTGGCCTACGAGCAGTACTTC. Amino acids: CASSHYPEEVAYEQYF.

This clonotype has a handful of counts. The chain links TRBV28 to TRBJ2-5; 11 positions agree with TRBD2. Trimming took 2 bases from V and 5 from J; bases not matched to a gene: 7. The CDR3 has 16 amino acids. Germline V gene lookup returns CDR1 MDHEN and CDR2 SYDVKM. In DNA form, the CDR3 reads TGTGCCAGCAGTTTAGTAGCGGGAGGGCCTGGGGAGACCCAGTACTTC. Protein: CASSLVAGGPGETQYF.